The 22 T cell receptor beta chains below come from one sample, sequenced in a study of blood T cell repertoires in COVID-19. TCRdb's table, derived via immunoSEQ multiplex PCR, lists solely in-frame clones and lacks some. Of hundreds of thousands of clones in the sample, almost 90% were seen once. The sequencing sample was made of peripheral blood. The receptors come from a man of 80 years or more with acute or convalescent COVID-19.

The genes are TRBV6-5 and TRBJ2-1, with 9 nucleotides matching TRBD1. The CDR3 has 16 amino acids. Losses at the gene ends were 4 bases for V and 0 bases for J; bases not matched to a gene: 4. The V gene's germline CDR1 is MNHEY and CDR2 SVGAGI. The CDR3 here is CASSLAGQGSYNEQFF. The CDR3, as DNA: TGTGCCAGCAGTTTGGCGGGACAGGGCTCCTACAATGAGCAGTTCTTC.

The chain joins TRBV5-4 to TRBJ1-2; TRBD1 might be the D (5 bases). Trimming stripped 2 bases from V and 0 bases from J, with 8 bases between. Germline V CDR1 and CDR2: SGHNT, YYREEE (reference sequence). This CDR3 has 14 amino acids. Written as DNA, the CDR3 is TGTGCCAGCAGCTTCCGGGGGTCTAACTATGGCTACACCTTC. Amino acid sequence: CASSFRGSNYGYTF.

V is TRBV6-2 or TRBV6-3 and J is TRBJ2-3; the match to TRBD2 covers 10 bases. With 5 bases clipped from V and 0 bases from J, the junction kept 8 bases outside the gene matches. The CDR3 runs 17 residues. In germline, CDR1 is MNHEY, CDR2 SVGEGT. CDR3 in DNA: TGTGCCAGCAGTATGTCCCTAGCGGGGGATAGCACAGATACGCAGTATTTT. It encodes CASSMSLAGDSTDTQYF.

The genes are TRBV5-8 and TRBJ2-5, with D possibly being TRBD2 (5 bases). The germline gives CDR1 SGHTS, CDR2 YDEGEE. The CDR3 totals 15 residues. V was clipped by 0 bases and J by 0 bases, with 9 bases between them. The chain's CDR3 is CASSLGGQDQETQYF. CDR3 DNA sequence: TGTGCCAGCAGCTTGGGAGGGCAAGACCAAGAGACCCAGTACTTC.

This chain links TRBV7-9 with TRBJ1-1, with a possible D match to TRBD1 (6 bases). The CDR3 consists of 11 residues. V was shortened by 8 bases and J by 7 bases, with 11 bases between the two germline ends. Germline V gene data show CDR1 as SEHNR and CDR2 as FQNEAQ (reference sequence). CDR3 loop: CASEGDNEAFF. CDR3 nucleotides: TGTGCCAGCGAAGGGGACAATGAAGCTTTCTTT. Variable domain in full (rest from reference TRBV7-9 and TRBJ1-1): DTGVSQNPRHKITKRGQNVTFRCDPISEHNRLYWYRQTLGQGPEFLTYFQNEAQLEKSRLLSDRFSAERPKGSFSTLEIQRTEQGDSAMYLCASEGDNEAFFGQGTRLTVV.

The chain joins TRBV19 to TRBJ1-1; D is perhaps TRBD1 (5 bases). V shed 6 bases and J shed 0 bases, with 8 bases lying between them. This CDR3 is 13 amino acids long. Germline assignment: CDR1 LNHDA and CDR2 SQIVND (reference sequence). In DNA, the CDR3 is TGTGCCAGTAGGAGGACAATGAACACTGAAGCTTTCTTT. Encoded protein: CASRRTMNTEAFF.

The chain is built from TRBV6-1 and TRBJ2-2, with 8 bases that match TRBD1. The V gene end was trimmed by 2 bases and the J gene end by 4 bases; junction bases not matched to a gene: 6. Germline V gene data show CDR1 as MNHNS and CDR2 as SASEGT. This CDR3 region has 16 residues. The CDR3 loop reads CASSEIQGALTGELFF. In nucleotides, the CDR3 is TGTGCCAGCAGTGAAATCCAGGGGGCGCTCACCGGGGAGCTGTTTTTT.

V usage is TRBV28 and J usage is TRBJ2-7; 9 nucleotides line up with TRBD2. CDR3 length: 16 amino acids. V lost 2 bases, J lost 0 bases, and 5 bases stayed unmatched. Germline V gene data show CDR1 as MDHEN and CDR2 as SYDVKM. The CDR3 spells CASSLGREGLSYEQYF. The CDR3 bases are TGTGCCAGCAGTTTAGGGCGGGAGGGCCTCTCCTACGAGCAGTACTTC.

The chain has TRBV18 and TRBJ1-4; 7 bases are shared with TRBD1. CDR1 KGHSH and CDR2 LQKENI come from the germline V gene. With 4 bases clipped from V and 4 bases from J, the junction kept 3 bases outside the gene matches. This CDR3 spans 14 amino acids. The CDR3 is CASSRDRFNEKLFF. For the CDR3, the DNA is TGTGCCAGCTCACGGGACAGATTTAATGAAAAACTGTTTTTT.

CDR3 loop: CASSYSGNSPLHF. The DNA of the CDR3 is TGTGCCAGCAGCTACTCGGGTAATTCACCCCTCCACTTT. This sequence joins TRBV11-3 and TRBJ1-6; the D is unclear. CDR3 length: 13 amino acids. The germline CDR1 and CDR2 sequences are SGHNT and YENEEA. Trimming cost V 4 bases and J 6 bases, with 7 bases left between them.

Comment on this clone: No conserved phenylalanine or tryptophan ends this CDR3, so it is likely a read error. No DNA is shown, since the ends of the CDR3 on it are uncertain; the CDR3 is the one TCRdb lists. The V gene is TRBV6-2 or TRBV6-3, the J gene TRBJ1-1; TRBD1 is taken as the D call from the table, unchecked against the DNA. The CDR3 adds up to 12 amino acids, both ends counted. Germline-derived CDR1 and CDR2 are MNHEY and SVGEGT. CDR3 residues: CASSYGQGRFSL.

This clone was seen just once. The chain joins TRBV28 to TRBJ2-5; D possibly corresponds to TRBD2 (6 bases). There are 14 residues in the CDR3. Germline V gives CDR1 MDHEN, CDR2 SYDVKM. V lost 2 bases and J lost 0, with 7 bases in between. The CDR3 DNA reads TGTGCCAGCAGTTTAGGAGGGAACCAAGAGACCCAGTACTTC. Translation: CASSLGGNQETQYF.

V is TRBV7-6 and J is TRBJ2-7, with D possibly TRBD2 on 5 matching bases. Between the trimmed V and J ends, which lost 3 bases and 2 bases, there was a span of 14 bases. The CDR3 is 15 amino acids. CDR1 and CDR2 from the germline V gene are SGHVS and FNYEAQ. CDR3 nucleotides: TGTGCCAGCAGCTTCAGGACTGACGGGCCCTACGAGCAGTACTTC. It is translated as CASSFRTDGPYEQYF.

CDR3 nucleotide sequence: TGTGCCAGCAGCTTAGCGCACAGCACCGGGGAGCTGTTTTTT. It yields the protein CASSLAHSTGELFF. The chain recombines TRBV7-9 with TRBJ2-2; no firm D call. CDR3 length equals 14 residues. Between the trimmed V and J ends, which lost 0 bases and 4 bases, there was a span of 6 bases. Looked up from germline, CDR1 is SEHNR and CDR2 is FQNEAQ (reference sequence).

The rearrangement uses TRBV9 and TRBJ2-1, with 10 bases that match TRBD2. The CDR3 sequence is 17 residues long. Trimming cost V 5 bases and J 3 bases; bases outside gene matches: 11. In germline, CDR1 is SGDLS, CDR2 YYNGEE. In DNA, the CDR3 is TGTGCCAGCAGTGAAGGGGCGGGGACTAGCGACTACAATGAGCAGTTCTTC. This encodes CASSEGAGTSDYNEQFF.

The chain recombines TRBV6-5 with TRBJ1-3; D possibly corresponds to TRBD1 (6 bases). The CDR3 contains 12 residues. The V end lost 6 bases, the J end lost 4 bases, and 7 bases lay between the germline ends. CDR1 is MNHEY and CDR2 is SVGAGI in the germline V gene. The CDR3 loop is CASSDRGNTIYF. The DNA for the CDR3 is TGTGCCAGCAGCGACAGGGGAAACACCATATATTTT.

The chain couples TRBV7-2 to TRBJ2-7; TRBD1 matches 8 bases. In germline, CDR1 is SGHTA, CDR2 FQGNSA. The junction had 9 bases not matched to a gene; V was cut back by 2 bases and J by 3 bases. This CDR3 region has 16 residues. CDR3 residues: CASSLNMDRDGYEQYF. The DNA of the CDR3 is TGTGCCAGCAGCTTAAATATGGACAGGGATGGCTACGAGCAGTACTTC.

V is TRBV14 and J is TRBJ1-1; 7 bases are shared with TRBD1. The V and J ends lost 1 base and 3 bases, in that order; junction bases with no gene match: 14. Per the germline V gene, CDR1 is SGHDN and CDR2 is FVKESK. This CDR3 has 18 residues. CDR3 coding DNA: TGTGCCAGCAGCCAAGTGGTTGAGGGCAGGGGGAAGCACACTGAAGCTTTCTTT. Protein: CASSQVVEGRGKHTEAFF. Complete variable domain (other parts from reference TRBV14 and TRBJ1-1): EAGVTQFPSHSVIEKGQTVTLRCDPISGHDNLYWYRRVMGKEIKFLLHFVKESKQDESGMPNNRFLAERTGGTYSTLKVQPAELEDSGVYFCASSQVVEGRGKHTEAFFGQGTRLTVV.

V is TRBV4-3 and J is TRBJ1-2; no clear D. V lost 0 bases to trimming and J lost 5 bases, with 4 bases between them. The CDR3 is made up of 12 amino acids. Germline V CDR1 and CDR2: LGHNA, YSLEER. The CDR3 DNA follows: TGCGCCAGCAGCCAAGATAAATATGGCTACACCTTC. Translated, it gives CASSQDKYGYTF.

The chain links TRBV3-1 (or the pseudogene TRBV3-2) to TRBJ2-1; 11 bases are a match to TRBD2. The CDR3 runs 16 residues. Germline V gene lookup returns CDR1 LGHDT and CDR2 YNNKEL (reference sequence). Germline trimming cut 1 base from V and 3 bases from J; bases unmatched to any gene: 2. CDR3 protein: CASSQAGTSGYNEQFF. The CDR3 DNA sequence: TGTGCCAGCAGCCAAGCCGGGACTAGCGGCTACAATGAGCAGTTCTTC.

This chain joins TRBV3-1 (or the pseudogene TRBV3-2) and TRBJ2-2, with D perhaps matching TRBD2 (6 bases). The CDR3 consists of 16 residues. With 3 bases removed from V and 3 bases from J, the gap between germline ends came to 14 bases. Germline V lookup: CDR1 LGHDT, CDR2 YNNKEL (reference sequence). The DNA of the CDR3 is TGTGCCAGCAGCCAGCCTTCCGGGAGTTACACCGGGGAGCTGTTTTTT. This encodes CASSQPSGSYTGELFF.

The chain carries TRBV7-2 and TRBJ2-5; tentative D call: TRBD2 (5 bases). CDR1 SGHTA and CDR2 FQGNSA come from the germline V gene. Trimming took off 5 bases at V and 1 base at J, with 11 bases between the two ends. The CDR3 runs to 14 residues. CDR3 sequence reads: CASSQSGIQETQYF. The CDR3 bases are TGTGCCAGCAGCCAGTCGGGGATCCAAGAGACCCAGTACTTC. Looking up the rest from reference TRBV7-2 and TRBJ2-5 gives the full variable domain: GAGVSQSPSNKVTEKGKDVELRCDPISGHTALYWYRQSLGQGLEFLIYFQGNSAPDKSGLPSDRFSAERTGGSVSTLTIQRTQQEDSAVYLCASSQSGIQETQYFGPGTRLLVL.